Below, 13 T cell receptor beta chains from the same sample are listed, as sequenced in a study of shared clonotypes between healthy human individuals. Clones were sequenced by immunoSEQ multiplex PCR, and TCRdb holds only the in-frame ones, with some missing. The sample has 450,000 to 600,000 clones; roughly 78% are singletons. The sample was PBMCs. All receptors come from a middle-aged woman in good health. Some clones in this sample may be carry-over from other donors' samples.

This clone was observed a single time. V is TRBV5-1 and J is TRBJ2-3, with D tentatively TRBD2 (5 bases). Trimming stripped 0 bases from V and 5 bases from J, with 7 bases between. From germline, CDR1 is SGHRS and CDR2 YFSETQ. The CDR3 is made up of 13 amino acids. The CDR3 bases are TGCGCCAGCAGCTTGGGGGCGGGAGATACGCAGTATTTT. Residues: CASSLGAGDTQYF. Variable domain in full (rest from reference TRBV5-1 and TRBJ2-3): KAGVTQTPRYLIKTRGQQVTLSCSPISGHRSVSWYQQTPGQGLQFLFEYFSETQRNKGNFPGRFSGRQFSNSRSEMNVSTLELGDSALYLCASSLGAGDTQYFGPGTRLTVL.

The rearrangement links TRBV18 to TRBJ1-3; TRBD1 aligns across 7 bases. Germline V lookup: CDR1 KGHSH, CDR2 LQKENI. V shed 2 bases and J 4 bases; nucleotides not matched to a gene: 8. The CDR3 length is 16 residues. The CDR3 is CASSPTTGQPGNTIYF. The CDR3 region has the DNA TGTGCCAGCTCACCAACGACAGGGCAGCCAGGAAACACCATATATTTT.

The sample holds many counts of this clone. This chain links TRBV5-1 with TRBJ1-2; D is uncertain. V was clipped by 1 base and J by 6 bases, with 7 bases between them. In germline, CDR1 is SGHRS, CDR2 YFSETQ. CDR3 length: 12 amino acids. CDR3 sequence (DNA): TGCGCCAGCAGCTTGCCTGAGGATGGCTACACCTTC. Translated: CASSLPEDGYTF. Drawing the rest from reference TRBV5-1 and TRBJ1-2, the complete variable domain is KAGVTQTPRYLIKTRGQQVTLSCSPISGHRSVSWYQQTPGQGLQFLFEYFSETQRNKGNFPGRFSGRQFSNSRSEMNVSTLELGDSALYLCASSLPEDGYTFGSGTRLTVV.

This clone was seen more than once but under ten times. V is TRBV5-4 and J is TRBJ1-2; no definite D call. Germline V lookup: CDR1 SGHNT, CDR2 YYREEE (reference sequence). Trimming shortened V by 4 bases and J by 8 bases, and 15 bases separated the two germline ends. This CDR3 region has 13 residues. DNA for the CDR3: TGTGCCAGCAGCCGGGAGCCGGGAGGGGGCTACACCTTC. Protein product: CASSREPGGGYTF.

For this clone: An end of the junction does not agree with germline; a read error may underlie this. The rearrangement joins TRBV6-6 to TRBJ2-5; 10 nucleotides agree with TRBD2. Germline lookup yields CDR1 MNHNY and CDR2 SVGAGI (reference sequence). The CDR3 extends over 15 amino acids. The CDR3 sequence: CASRRTSGFSEAQYF. The CDR3 DNA follows: TGTGCCAGCCGACGGACTAGCGGCTTTTCAGAGGCCCAGTACTTC.

This sequence joins TRBV28 and TRBJ2-5, with 8 nucleotides matching TRBD2. With V trimmed by 5 bases and J by 4 bases, 6 bases remained unmatched. CDR1 and CDR2 from the germline V gene are MDHEN and SYDVKM. The CDR3 is 14 residues long. CDR3 amino acids: CASSNSGTLETQYF. CDR3 in DNA: TGTGCCAGCAGTAATAGCGGGACCCTAGAGACCCAGTACTTC.

The chain has TRBV6-5 and TRBJ1-4; 9 bases are shared with TRBD1. V was pared by 7 bases and J by 3 bases, with 3 bases of the junction left unmatched. Germline CDR1 MNHEY, CDR2 SVGAGI. The CDR3 totals 14 residues. The CDR3 sequence: CASKQGAANEKLFF. The CDR3 DNA reads as TGTGCCAGCAAACAGGGGGCGGCTAATGAAAAACTGTTTTTT.

The chain employs TRBV4-1 and TRBJ1-2, with a weak D call TRBD1 (6 bases). CDR1 and CDR2 (germline): MGHRA, YSYEKL. This CDR3 comprises 15 residues. V lost 2 bases and J lost 4, with 14 bases in between. CDR3 DNA sequence: TGCGCCAGCAGCCAAATAGACAGGATCAGCTATGGCTACACCTTC. This codes for CASSQIDRISYGYTF.

This sequence joins TRBV19 and TRBJ2-3; D not resolved. The CDR3 has 14 amino acids. Germline V gene data show CDR1 as LNHDA and CDR2 as SQIVND (reference sequence). Trimming took off 3 bases at V and 1 base at J, with 8 bases between the two ends. The CDR3 loop is CASSISAGTDTQYF. CDR3 coding DNA: TGTGCCAGTAGTATCAGCGCGGGCACAGATACGCAGTATTTT.

The rearrangement joins TRBV27 to TRBJ1-1, with D possibly matching TRBD1 (6 bases). The length of the CDR3 is 17 residues. Trimming stripped 2 bases from V and 10 bases from J, with 26 bases between. CDR1 is MNHEY and CDR2 is SMNVEV in the germline V gene (reference sequence). CDR3 in amino acids: CASSLRGGILDKFLAFF. CDR3 bases: TGTGCCAGCAGTTTAAGGGGGGGCATACTGGACAAATTCTTAGCTTTCTTT.

This clone appeared a few times. Written as DNA, the CDR3 is TGCGCCAGCAGCTTGAATCAGGGCTATAACTATGGCTACACCTTC. Its translation: CASSLNQGYNYGYTF. The rearrangement joins TRBV5-1 to TRBJ1-2; D is possibly TRBD1 (5 bases). CDR1 and CDR2 (germline): SGHRS, YFSETQ. CDR3 length: 15 residues. V lost 1 base and J 1 base, leaving 11 bases between the germline ends. The full variable domain, rest sourced from reference TRBV5-1 and TRBJ1-2, is KAGVTQTPRYLIKTRGQQVTLSCSPISGHRSVSWYQQTPGQGLQFLFEYFSETQRNKGNFPGRFSGRQFSNSRSEMNVSTLELGDSALYLCASSLNQGYNYGYTFGSGTRLTVV.

The chain carries TRBV19 and TRBJ2-2, with D possibly being TRBD2 (5 bases). V dropped 4 bases and J dropped 0 bases, with 15 bases sitting between them. Per germline, CDR1 LNHDA and CDR2 SQIVND (reference sequence). The CDR3 sequence is 17 residues long. CDR3 sequence reads: CASSTVTGLANTGELFF. The CDR3 DNA is TGTGCCAGTAGTACCGTAACTGGACTCGCGAACACCGGGGAGCTGTTTTTT.

The V and J genes are TRBV29-1 and TRBJ2-7; D ambiguous. Germline V gene sequence: CDR1 SQVTM, CDR2 ANQGSEA. The CDR3 is 12 residues long. Trimming took 2 bases from V and 6 from J, leaving 11 bases between them. CDR3 coding DNA: TGCAGCGTTGAACGGGCTCTGGGCGAGCAGTACTTC. Residues: CSVERALGEQYF.